The next 5 T cell receptor beta chains were all read from a single sample in a study of T cells in Graves' hyperthyroidism and ophthalmopathy. The CDR3 regions of TCR beta were amplified from RNA transcripts. First-round RT-PCR targeting the TCR CDR3 was performed with the HTBI primer set. One entry per CDR3 protein, called by TCRdb with MiXCR from the multiplex PCR reads. The data hold 600,000 to 650,000 distinct CDR3 sequences, with around 15% observed a single time. The source material was blood. All receptors derive from a woman aged 25-40 years with Graves' hyperthyroidism.

Ten or more counts support this clonotype. The CDR3 is CASAYRDRGTGELFF. CDR3 in DNA: TGTGCCAGCGCTTACCGGGACAGGGGAACCGGGGAGCTGTTTTTT. V gene TRBV2 combines with J gene TRBJ2-2; TRBD1 aligns across 10 bases. The CDR3 contains 15 residues. V was pared by 8 bases and J by 5 bases, with 8 bases of the junction left unmatched. The germline V gene encodes CDR1 SNHLY and CDR2 FYNNEI.

In this sample, this clonotype turned up many times. V and J are TRBV11-1 and TRBJ2-1, with 7 bases fitting TRBD2. V lost 6 bases to trimming and J lost 8 bases; unmatched junction nucleotides: 7. The CDR3 is made up of 13 amino acids. From germline, CDR1 is SGHAT and CDR2 FQDESV (reference sequence). The CDR3 region is CASRFGLVDEQFF. For the CDR3, the DNA is TGTGCCAGCAGGTTCGGACTAGTAGATGAGCAGTTCTTC.

This clonotype has at least ten counts. This rearrangement joins TRBV27 to TRBJ2-7; 8 bases agree with TRBD2. Germline V gene lookup returns CDR1 MNHEY and CDR2 SMNVEV (reference sequence). J lost 5 bases, V lost 4 bases, and 10 bases had no gene match. The CDR3 covers 15 residues. Here the CDR3 DNA reads TGTGCCAGCAGTTCGAACCCAGCGGGAGAGGACGAGCAGTACTTC. It codes for CASSSNPAGEDEQYF.

This clonotype turned up a few times. V usage is TRBV15 and J usage is TRBJ2-1; D may be TRBD2 (6 bases). This CDR3 is 15 amino acids long. Trimming removed 4 bases at V and 2 bases at J, with 12 bases between. Germline V gene lookup returns CDR1 LNHNV and CDR2 YYDKDF (reference sequence). CDR3 sequence reads: CATSKVSGAYNEQFF. The CDR3 nucleotides read TGTGCCACCAGCAAAGTTAGCGGAGCCTACAATGAGCAGTTCTTC.

This clonotype was seen a handful of times. The chain has TRBV13 and TRBJ1-2, with 10 positions matching TRBD1. This CDR3 region has 16 residues. Germline V gives CDR1 PRHDT, CDR2 FYEKMQ (reference sequence). J lost 3 bases, V lost 2 bases, and 6 bases had no gene match. The CDR3 reads CASSLTGTGADYGYTF. The CDR3 DNA reads as TGTGCCAGCAGCTTAACAGGGACAGGGGCTGACTATGGCTACACCTTC.